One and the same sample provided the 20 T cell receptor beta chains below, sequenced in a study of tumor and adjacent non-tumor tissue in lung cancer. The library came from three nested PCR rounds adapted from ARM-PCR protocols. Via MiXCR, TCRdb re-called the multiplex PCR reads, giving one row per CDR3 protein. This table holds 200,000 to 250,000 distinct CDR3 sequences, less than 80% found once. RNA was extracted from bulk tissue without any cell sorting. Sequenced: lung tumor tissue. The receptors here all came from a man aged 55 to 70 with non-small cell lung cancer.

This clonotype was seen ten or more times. The DNA for the CDR3 is TGCAGCGTTGGCAGAGGGAGCTATGGCTACACCTTC. Amino acids: CSVGRGSYGYTF. The chain is built from TRBV29-1 and TRBJ1-2; D is uncertain. The germline CDR1 and CDR2 sequences are SQVTM and ANQGSEA. The CDR3 consists of 12 residues. V was shortened by 4 bases and J by 4 bases, with 10 bases between the two germline ends. The full variable domain, in which reference TRBV29-1 and TRBJ1-2 provide the parts outside the CDR3, is SAVISQKPSRDICQRGTSLTIQCQVDSQVTMMFWYRQQPGQSLTLIATANQGSEATYESGFVIDKFPISRPNLTFSTLTVSNMSPEDSSIYLCSVGRGSYGYTFGSGTRLTVV.

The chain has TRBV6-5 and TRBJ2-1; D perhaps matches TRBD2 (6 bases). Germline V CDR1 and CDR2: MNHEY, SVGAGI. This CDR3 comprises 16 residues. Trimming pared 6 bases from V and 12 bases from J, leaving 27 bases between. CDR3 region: CASSAPSQEEGRRQFF. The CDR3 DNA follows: TGTGCCAGCAGCGCCCCTTCGCAGGAGGAGGGCCGGAGGCAGTTCTTC.

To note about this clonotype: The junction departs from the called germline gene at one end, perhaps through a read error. The CDR3 nucleotides are TGCAGTACTAGAGTTAGTACGGGGGGCTCCCCGGGCGAGCAGTACTTC. It translates to CSTRVSTGGSPGEQYF. This sequence joins TRBV20-1 and TRBJ2-7; a possible D gene is TRBD2 (7 bases). This CDR3 has 16 amino acids. Germline V CDR1 and CDR2: DFQATT, SNEGSKA (reference sequence).

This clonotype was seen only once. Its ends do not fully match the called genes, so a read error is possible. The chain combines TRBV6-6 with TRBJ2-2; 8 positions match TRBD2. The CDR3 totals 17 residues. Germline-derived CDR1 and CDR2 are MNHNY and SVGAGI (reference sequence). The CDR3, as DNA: TGTGCCAGCAGTTACGATCGGCCAGCGGGGGCGTCCGGGGGGCTGTTTTTT. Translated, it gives CASSYDRPAGASGGLFF.

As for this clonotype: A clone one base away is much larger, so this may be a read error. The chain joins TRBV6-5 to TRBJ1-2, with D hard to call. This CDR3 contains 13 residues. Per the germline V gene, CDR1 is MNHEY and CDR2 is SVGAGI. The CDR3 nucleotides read TGTGCCAGCAGTTACGGCCAGATCTATGGCTTCACCTTC. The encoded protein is CASSYGQIYGFTF.

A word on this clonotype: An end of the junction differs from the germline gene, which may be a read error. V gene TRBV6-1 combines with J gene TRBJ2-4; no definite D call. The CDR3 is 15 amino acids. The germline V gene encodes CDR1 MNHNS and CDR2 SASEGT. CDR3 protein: CASTIGTQTKNFQYF. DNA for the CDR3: TGTGCCAGCACGATCGGTACCCAAACCAAAAACTTTCAGTACTTC.

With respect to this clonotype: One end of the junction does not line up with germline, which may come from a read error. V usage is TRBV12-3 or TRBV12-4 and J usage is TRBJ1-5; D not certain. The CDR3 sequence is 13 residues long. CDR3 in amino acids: CASSRMGNQHQHF. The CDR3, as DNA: TGTGCAAGCAGCAGGATGGGCAATCAGCACCAGCATTTT.

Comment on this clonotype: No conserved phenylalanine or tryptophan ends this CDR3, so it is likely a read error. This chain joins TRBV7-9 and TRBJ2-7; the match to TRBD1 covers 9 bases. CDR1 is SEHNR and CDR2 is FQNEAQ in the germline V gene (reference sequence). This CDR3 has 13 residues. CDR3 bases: TGTGGCAGCACCCTGGACAGGGGTTACGAGCAGTACTAC. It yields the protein CGSTLDRGYEQYY.

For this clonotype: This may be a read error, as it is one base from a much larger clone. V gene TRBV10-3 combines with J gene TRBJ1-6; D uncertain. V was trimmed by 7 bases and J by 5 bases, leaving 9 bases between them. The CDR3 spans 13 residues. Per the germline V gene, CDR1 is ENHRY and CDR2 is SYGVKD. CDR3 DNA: TGTGCCATCATGGACGGAAATAATTCACCCCTCCACTTT. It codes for CAIMDGNNSPLHF.

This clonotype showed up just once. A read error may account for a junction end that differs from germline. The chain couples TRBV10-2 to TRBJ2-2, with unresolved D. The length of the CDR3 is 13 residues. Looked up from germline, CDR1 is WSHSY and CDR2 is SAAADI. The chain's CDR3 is CVSRDGNTGELFF. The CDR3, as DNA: TGCGTCAGCAGAGACGGGAACACCGGGGAGCTGTTTTTT.

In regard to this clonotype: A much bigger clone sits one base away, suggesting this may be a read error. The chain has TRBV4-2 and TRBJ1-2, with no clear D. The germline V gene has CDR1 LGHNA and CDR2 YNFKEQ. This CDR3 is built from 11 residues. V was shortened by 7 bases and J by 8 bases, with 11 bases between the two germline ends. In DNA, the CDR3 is TGTGCCAGCAACCAGATGTCCGGCTACACCTTC. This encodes CASNQMSGYTF.

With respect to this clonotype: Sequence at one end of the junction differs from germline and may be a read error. As DNA, the CDR3 is TGCACTGCTAACAGGGGTTCCTATGGCTACACCTTC. Its protein is CTANRGSYGYTF. The J gene is TRBJ1-2, the V gene TRBV20-1, with 7 bases fitting TRBD1. This CDR3 has 12 amino acids. CDR1 is DFQATT, CDR2 SNEGSKA, per germline (reference sequence).

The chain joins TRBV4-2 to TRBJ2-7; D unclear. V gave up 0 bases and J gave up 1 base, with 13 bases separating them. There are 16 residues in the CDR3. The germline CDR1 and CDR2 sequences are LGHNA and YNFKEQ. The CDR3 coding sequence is TGTGCCAGCAGCCAAGATTGGCCAGGCCCTTCCTACGAGCAGTACTTC. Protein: CASSQDWPGPSYEQYF.

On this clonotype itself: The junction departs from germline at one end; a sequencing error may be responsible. CDR3 in amino acids: CASSQDRTVGNEKLFF. CDR3 coding DNA: TGTGCCAGCAGTCAAGATCGGACAGTTGGGAATGAAAAACTGTTTTTT. The chain has TRBV14 and TRBJ1-4, with D possibly being TRBD1 (6 bases). CDR1 and CDR2 from the germline V gene are SGHDN and FVKESK. The CDR3 runs 16 residues.

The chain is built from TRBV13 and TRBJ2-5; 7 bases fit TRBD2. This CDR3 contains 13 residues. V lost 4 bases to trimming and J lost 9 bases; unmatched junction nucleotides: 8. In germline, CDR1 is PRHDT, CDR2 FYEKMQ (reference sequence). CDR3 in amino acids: CASSSFAAGAQYF. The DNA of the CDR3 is TGTGCCAGCAGCTCCTTCGCGGCGGGGGCCCAGTACTTC.

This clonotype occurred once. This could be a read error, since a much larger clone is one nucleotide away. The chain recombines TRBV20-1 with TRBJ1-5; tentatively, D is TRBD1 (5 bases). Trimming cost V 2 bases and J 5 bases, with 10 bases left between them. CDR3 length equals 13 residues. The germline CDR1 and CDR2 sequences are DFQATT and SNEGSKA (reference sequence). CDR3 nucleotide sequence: TGCAGTGCTAGACAGGACATGGATCAGCCCCAGCATTTT. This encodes CSARQDMDQPQHF.

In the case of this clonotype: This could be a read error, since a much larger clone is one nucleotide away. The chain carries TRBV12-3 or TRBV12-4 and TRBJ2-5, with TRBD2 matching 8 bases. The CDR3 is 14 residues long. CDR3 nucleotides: TGTGCCAGCAGTTTGGCGGCGGGGGGAGAGATCCAGTACTTC. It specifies CASSLAAGGEIQYF.

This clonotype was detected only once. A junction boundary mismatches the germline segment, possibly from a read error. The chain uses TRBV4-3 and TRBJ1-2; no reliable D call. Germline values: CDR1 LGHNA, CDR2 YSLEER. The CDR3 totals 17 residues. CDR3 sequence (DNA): TGCGCCAGCAGCCAAGAGACGCTACGCCCACAAGTCTATGACTACACCTTC. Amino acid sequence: CASSQETLRPQVYDYTF.

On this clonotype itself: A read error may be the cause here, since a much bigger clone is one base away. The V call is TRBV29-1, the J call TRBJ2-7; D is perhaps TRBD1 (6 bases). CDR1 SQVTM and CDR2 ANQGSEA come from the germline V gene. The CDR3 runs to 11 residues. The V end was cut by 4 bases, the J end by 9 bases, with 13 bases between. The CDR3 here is CSVGGGHGQYF. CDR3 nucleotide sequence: TGCAGCGTTGGTGGGGGACACGGGCAGTACTTC.

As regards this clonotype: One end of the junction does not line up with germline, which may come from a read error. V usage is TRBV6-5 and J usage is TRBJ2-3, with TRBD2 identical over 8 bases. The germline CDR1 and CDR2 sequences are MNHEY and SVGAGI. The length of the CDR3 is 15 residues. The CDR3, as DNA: TGTCCCAGCAGCCTTCTAACGGGGGGGCCAAATACGCAGTATTTT. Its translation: CPSSLLTGGPNTQYF.